The entry below describes one T cell receptor beta chain. Its antigen is still unknown. Sampled blood was obtained at baseline, cycle 4 day 1, and cycle 7 day 1. This CDR3 comprises 12 residues. CDR1 and CDR2 from the germline V gene are MDHEN and SYDVKM. The V end was cut by 6 bases, the J end by 5 bases, with 8 bases between. These data originate in a study of OX40 agonist ivuxolimab in advanced cancers. Broader study findings: Also showing low normalized T-cell clonal expansion were some of the nonresponders. CD4+ and CD8+ T cells in blood underwent clonal expansion by week 6 at 0.1 to 3.0 mg/kg.

The protocol was immunoSEQ multiplex PCR, while the TCRdb copy is restricted to in-frame clones and leaves out a portion. Of roughly 59,000 clones listed, around 85% are singletons. The V call is TRBV28, the J call TRBJ1-5; tentatively, D is TRBD1 (6 bases). The sample in question was CD4+ or CD8+ T cells sorted from blood, obtained in a trial of the OX40 agonist ivuxolimab. This TCR came from an adult with an advanced solid tumor such as melanoma, head and neck, liver or kidney cancer. The CDR3 coding sequence is TGTGCCAGCAGACAGGGAGATCAGCCCCAGCATTTT. This codes for CASRQGDQPQHF.